The 3 T cell receptor beta chains given below trace back to one sample, sequenced in a study of Graves' ophthalmopathy and Graves' hyperthyroidism. Using RNA transcripts, the TCR beta CDR3 regions were amplified. HTBI primers primed a first-round RT-PCR, and a second-round multiplex PCR followed. TCRdb called the multiplex PCR reads again in MiXCR, with one record for every CDR3 protein. The table includes 650,000 to 900,000 distinct CDR3 sequences, approximately 40% detected once. Sequencing was done on a sample of peripheral blood. The source is an adult man with Graves' ophthalmopathy.

The chain is built from TRBV11-2 and TRBJ2-2; 7 positions agree with TRBD1. V lost 5 bases and J lost 0; bases outside the gene matches: 3. CDR1 and CDR2 (germline): SGHAT, FQNNGV. This CDR3 contains 15 residues. CDR3 in amino acids: CASSQQGSNTGELFF. The CDR3, as DNA: TGTGCCAGCAGCCAACAGGGGTCGAACACCGGGGAGCTGTTTTTT.

As concerns this clonotype: One junction end does not reproduce the germline sequence, and a read error may be involved. The rearrangement joins TRBV20-1 to TRBJ1-1; D call uncertain. CDR3 length: 15 amino acids. Germline V gene lookup returns CDR1 DFQATT and CDR2 SNEGSKA (reference sequence). As DNA, the CDR3 is TGCAGTGCCACACCGTACATGGCGATGAACAATGAAGCTTTCTTT. This gives the protein CSATPYMAMNNEAFF.

In its sample, this clonotype was seen many times. J is TRBJ1-1 and V is TRBV28; D unclear. V was clipped by 5 bases and J by 1 base, with 11 bases between them. This CDR3 spans 14 amino acids. Germline V gene sequence: CDR1 MDHEN, CDR2 SYDVKM. The CDR3 DNA follows: TGTGCCAGCAGTCCCTTCGCTAGGAACACTGAAGCTTTCTTT. This sequence encodes CASSPFARNTEAFF.